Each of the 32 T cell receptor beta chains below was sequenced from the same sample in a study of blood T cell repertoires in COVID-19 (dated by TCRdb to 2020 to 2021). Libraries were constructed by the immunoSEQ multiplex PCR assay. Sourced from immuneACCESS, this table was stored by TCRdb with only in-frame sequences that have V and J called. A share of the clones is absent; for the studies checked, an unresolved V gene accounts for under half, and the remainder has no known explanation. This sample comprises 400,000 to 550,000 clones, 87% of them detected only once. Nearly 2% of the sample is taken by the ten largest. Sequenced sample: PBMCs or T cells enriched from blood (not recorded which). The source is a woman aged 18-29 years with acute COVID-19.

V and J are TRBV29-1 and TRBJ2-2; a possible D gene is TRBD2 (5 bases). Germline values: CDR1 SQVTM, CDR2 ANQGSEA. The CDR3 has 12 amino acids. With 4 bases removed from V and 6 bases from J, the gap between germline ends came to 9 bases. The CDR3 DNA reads TGCAGCGTTGGGACTCTCGCCGGGGAGCTGTTTTTT. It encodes CSVGTLAGELFF.

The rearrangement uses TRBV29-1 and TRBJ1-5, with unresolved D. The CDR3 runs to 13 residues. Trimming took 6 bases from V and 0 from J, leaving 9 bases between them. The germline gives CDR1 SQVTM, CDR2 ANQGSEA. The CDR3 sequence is CSVEVDSNQPQHF. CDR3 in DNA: TGCAGCGTCGAGGTTGATAGCAATCAGCCCCAGCATTTT. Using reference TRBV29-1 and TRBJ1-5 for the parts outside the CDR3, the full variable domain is SAVISQKPSRDICQRGTSLTIQCQVDSQVTMMFWYRQQPGQSLTLIATANQGSEATYESGFVIDKFPISRPNLTFSTLTVSNMSPEDSSIYLCSVEVDSNQPQHFGDGTRLSIL.

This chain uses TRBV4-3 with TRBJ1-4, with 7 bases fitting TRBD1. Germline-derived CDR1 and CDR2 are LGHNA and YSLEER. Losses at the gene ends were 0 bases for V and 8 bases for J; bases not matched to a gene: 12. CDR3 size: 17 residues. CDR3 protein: CASSQEGQSDIREKLFF. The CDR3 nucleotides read TGCGCCAGCAGCCAAGAGGGACAGAGTGATATTAGAGAAAAACTGTTTTTT.

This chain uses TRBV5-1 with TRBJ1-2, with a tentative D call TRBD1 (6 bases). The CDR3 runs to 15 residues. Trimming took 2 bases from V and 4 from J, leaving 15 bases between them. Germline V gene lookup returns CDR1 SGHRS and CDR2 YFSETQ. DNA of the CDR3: TGCGCCAGCAGCTTTCTAGGGGGAGAGGGCTATGGCTACACCTTC. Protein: CASSFLGGEGYGYTF.

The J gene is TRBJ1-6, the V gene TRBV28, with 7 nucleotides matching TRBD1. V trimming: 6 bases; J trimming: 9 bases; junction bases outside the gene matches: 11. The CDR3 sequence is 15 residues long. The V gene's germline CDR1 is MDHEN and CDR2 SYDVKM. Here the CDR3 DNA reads TGTGCCAGCAGGGGGAGACAGGGTTTGCGTTCACCCCTCCACTTT. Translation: CASRGRQGLRSPLHF. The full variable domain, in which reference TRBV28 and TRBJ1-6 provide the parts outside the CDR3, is DVKVTQSSRYLVKRTGEKVFLECVQDMDHENMFWYRQDPGLGLRLIYFSYDVKMKEKGDIPEGYSVSREKKERFSLILESASTNQTSMYLCASRGRQGLRSPLHFGNGTRLTVT.

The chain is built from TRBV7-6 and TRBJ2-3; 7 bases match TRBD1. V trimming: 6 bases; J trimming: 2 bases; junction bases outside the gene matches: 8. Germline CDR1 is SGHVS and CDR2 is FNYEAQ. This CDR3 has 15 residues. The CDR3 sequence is CASSILQGITDTQYF. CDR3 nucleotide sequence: TGTGCCAGCAGTATATTACAGGGGATCACAGATACGCAGTATTTT.

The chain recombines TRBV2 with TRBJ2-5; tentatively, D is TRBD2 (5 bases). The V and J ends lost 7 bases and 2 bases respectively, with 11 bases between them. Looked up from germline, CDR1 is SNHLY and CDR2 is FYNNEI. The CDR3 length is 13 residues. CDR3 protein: CASNVGSQETQYF. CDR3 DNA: TGTGCCAGCAACGTGGGGAGTCAAGAGACCCAGTACTTC. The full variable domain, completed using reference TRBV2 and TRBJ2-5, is EPEVTQTPSHQVTQMGQEVILRCVPISNHLYFYWYRQILGQKVEFLVSFYNNEISEKSEIFDDQFSVERPDGSNFTLKIRSTKLEDSAMYFCASNVGSQETQYFGPGTRLLVL.

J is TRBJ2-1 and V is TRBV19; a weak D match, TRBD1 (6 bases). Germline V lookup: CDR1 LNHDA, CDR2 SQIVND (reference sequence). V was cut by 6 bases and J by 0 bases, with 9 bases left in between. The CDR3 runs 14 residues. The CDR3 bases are TGTGCCAGTAGATCACAGGGCTCCTACAATGAGCAGTTCTTC. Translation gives CASRSQGSYNEQFF.

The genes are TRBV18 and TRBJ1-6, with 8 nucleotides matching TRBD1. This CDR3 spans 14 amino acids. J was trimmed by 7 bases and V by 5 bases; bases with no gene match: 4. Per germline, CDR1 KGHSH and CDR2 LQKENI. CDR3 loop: CASSDGTGNSPLHF. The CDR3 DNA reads TGTGCCAGCTCAGACGGGACAGGAAATTCACCCCTCCACTTT.

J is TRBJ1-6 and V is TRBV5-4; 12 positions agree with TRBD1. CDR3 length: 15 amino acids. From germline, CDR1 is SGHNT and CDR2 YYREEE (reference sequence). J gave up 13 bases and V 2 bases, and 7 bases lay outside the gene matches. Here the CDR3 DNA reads TGTGCCAGCAGCTTTGGGACAGGGGGCGCAACGCCCCTCCACTTT. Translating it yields CASSFGTGGATPLHF.

The CDR3 region has the DNA TGTGCCAGCAGTGAGTGGCAGGGATATAATTCACCCCTCCACTTT. This gives the protein CASSEWQGYNSPLHF. The chain has TRBV2 and TRBJ1-6, with a tentative D call TRBD1 (5 bases). Between the trimmed V and J ends, which lost 3 bases and 4 bases, there was a span of 10 bases. The CDR3 spans 15 residues. The germline V gene has CDR1 SNHLY and CDR2 FYNNEI.

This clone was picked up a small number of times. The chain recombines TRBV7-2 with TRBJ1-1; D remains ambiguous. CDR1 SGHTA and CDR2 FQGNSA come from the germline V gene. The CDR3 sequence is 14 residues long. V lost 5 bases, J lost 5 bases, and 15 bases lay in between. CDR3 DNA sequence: TGTGCCAGCAGCCCTCGCTTGAGGGAGACTGAAGCTTTCTTT. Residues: CASSPRLRETEAFF.

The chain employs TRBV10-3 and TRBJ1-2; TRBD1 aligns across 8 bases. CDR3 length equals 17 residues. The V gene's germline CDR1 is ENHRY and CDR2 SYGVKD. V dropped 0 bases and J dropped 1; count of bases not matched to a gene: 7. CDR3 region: CAISESKGQGGNYGYTF. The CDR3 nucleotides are TGTGCCATCAGTGAGTCCAAAGGACAGGGTGGTAACTATGGCTACACCTTC.

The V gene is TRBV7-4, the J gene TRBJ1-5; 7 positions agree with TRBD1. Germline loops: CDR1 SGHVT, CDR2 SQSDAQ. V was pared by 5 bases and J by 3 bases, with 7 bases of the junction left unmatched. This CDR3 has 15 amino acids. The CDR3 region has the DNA TGTGCCAGCAGCCCCGCGGGACAGAACAATCAGCCCCAGCATTTT. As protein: CASSPAGQNNQPQHF.

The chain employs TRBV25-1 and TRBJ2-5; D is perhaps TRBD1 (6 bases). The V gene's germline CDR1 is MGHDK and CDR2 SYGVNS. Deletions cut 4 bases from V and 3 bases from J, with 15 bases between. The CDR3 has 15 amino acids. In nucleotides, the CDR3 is TGTGCCAGCAGTGGTCCATACGGGACAAAAGAGACCCAGTACTTC. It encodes CASSGPYGTKETQYF.

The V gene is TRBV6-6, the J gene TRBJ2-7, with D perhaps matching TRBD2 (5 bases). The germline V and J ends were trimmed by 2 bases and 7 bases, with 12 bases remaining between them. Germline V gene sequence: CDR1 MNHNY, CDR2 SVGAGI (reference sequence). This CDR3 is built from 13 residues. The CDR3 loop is CASSYQREGEQYF. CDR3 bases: TGTGCCAGCAGTTACCAGAGGGAAGGGGAGCAGTACTTC.

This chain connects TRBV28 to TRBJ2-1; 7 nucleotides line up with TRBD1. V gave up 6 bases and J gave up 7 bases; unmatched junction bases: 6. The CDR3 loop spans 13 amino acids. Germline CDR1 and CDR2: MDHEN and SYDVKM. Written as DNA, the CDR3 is TGTGCCAGCAGAGACAGGGCGTGGAATGAGCAGTTCTTC. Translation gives CASRDRAWNEQFF.

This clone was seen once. CDR3 sequence reads: CAISDQSQETQYF. The CDR3 coding sequence is TGTGCCATCAGTGACCAGTCCCAAGAGACCCAGTACTTC. The V call is TRBV10-3, the J call TRBJ2-5; D is undetermined. This CDR3 is built from 13 residues. The V end was cut by 3 bases, the J end by 1 base, with 6 bases between. Germline values: CDR1 ENHRY, CDR2 SYGVKD.

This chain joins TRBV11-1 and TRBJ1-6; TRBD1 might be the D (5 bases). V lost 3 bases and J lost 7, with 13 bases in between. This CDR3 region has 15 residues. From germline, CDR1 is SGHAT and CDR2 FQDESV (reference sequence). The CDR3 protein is CASSLYGTPNSPLHF. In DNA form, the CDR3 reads TGTGCCAGCAGCTTGTACGGGACTCCGAATTCACCCCTCCACTTT. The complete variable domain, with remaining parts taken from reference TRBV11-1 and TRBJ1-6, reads EAEVAQSPRYKITEKSQAVAFWCDPISGHATLYWYRQILGQGPELLVQFQDESVVDDSQLPKDRFSAERLKGVDSTLKIQPAELGDSAMYLCASSLYGTPNSPLHFGNGTRLTVT.

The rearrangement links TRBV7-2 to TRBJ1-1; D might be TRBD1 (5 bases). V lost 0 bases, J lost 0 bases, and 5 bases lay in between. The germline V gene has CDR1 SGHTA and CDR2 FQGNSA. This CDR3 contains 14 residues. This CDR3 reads CASSLAGVNTEAFF. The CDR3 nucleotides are TGTGCCAGCAGCTTAGCAGGGGTGAACACTGAAGCTTTCTTT.

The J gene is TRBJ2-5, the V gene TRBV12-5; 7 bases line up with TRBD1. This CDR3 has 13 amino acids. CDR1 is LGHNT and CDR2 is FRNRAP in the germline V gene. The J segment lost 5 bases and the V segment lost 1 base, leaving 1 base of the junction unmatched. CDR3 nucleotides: TGTGCTAGTGGTTTGGGACAGGGTGAGACCCAGTACTTC. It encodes CASGLGQGETQYF.

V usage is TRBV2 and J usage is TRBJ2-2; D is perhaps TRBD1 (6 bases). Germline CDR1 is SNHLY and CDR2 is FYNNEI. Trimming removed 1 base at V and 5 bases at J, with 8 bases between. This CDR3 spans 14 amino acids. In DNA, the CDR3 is TGTGCCAGCAGTGAAGAAAGGGGGACCGGGGAGCTGTTTTTT. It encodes CASSEERGTGELFF.

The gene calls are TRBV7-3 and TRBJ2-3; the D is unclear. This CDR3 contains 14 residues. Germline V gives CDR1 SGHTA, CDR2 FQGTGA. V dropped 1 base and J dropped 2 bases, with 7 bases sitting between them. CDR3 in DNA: TGTGCCAGCAGCTTAAGTCACTCCACAGATACGCAGTATTTT. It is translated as CASSLSHSTDTQYF.

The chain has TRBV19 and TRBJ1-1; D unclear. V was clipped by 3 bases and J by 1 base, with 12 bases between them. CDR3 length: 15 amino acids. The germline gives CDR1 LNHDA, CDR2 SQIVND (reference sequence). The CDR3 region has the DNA TGTGCCAGTAGTATCTTCGACAAGAAGAACACTGAAGCTTTCTTT. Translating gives CASSIFDKKNTEAFF.

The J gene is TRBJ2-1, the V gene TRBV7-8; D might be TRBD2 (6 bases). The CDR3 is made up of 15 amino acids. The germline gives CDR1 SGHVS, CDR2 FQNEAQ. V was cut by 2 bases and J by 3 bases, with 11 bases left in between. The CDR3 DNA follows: TGTGCCAGCAGCTTAAAGCCTAGCGTCTACAATGAGCAGTTCTTC. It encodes CASSLKPSVYNEQFF. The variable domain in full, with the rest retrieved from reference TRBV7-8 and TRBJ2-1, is GAGVSQSPRYKVAKRGQDVALRCDPISGHVSLFWYQQALGQGPEFLTYFQNEAQLDKSGLPSDRFFAERPEGSVSTLKIQRTQQEDSAVYLCASSLKPSVYNEQFFGPGTRLTVL.

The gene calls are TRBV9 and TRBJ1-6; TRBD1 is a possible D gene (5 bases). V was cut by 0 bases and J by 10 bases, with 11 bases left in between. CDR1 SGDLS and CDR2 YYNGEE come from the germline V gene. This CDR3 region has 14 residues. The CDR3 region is CASSVGTLGSPLHF. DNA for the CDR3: TGTGCCAGCAGCGTAGGGACACTCGGCTCACCCCTCCACTTT. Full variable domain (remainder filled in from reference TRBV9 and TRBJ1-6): DSGVTQTPKHLITATGQRVTLRCSPRSGDLSVYWYQQSLDQGLQFLIQYYNGEERAKGNILERFSAQQFPDLHSELNLSSLELGDSALYFCASSVGTLGSPLHFGNGTRLTVT.

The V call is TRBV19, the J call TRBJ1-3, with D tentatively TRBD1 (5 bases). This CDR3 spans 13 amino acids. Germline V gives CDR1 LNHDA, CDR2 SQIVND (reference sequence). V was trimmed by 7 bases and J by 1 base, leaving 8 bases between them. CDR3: CASMKGSGNTIYF. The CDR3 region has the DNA TGTGCCAGTATGAAGGGGTCTGGAAACACCATATATTTT.

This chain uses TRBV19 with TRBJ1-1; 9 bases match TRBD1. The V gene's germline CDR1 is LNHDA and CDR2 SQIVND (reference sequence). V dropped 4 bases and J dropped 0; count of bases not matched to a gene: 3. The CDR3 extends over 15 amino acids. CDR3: CASSRTGEMNTEAFF. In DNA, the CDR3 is TGTGCCAGTAGTAGGACAGGGGAAATGAACACTGAAGCTTTCTTT.

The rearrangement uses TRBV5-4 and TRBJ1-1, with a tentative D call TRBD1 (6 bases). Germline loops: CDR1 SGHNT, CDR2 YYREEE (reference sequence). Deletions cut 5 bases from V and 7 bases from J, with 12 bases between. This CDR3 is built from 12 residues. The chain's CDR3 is CASSSSGVEAFF. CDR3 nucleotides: TGTGCCAGCAGTTCTTCAGGGGTTGAAGCTTTCTTT.

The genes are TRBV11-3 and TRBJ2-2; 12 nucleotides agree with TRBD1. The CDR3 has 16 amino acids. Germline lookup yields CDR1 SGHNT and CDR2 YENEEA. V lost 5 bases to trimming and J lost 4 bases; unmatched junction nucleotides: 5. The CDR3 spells CASSQGQGAGTGELFF. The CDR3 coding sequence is TGTGCCAGCAGCCAGGGACAGGGGGCGGGCACCGGGGAGCTGTTTTTT.

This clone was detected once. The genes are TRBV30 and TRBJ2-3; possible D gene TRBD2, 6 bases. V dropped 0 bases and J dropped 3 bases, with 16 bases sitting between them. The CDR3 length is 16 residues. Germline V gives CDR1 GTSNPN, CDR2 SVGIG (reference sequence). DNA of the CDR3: TGTGCCTGGAGTGTAGTGGGGGGAGTTAAAACAGATACGCAGTATTTT. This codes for CAWSVVGGVKTDTQYF.

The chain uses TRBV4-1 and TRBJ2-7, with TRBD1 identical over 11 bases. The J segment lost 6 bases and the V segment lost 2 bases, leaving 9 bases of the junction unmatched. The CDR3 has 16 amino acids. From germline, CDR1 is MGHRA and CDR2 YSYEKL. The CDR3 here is CASSQTIGQGASEQYF. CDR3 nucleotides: TGCGCCAGCAGCCAAACTATCGGACAGGGGGCCAGCGAGCAGTACTTC.